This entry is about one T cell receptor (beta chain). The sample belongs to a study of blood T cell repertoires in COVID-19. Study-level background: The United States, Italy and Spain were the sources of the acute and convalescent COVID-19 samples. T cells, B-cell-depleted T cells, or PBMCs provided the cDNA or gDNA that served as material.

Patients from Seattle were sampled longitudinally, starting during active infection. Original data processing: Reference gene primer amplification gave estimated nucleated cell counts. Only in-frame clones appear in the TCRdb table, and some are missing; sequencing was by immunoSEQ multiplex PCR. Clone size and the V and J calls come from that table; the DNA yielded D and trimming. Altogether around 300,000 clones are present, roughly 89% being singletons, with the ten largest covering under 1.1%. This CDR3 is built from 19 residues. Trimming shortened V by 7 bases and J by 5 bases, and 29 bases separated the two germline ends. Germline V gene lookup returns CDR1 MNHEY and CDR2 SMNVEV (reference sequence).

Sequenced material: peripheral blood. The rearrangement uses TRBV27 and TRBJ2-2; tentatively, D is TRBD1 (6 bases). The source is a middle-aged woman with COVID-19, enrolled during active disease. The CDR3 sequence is CASTPRVSVRGGITGELFF. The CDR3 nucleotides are TGTGCCAGCACTCCTCGCGTATCTGTTAGAGGGGGAATAACCGGGGAGCTGTTTTTT.